These T cell receptor beta chains were read from a single sample in a study of T cell responses to AZD1222 COVID-19 vaccine. The assay was immunoSEQ multiplex PCR, and TCRdb's table has in-frame clones only and misses some. Of under 150,000 clones listed, around 88% are singletons. The sequenced sample was peripheral blood, obtained on day 0 of MenACWY control vaccination. The source of these receptors is an adult in good health. The conserved cysteine and the conserved F or W are not part of the CDR3 here. A D gene is named only where the DNA matches it firmly. Rows may omit the clone size; those that give it use once, few, many or a size class.

J,D,V,size,CDR3
TRBJ1-1,-,TRBV5-1,-,ASSRGNTEAF
TRBJ2-3,-,TRBV20-1,once,RGDTQY
TRBJ1-1,-,TRBV12-5,few,ASGLVLGRGTEAF
TRBJ1-1,-,TRBV4-1,-,ASSQDREPQNTEAF
TRBJ1-2,-,TRBV3-1/TRBV3-2,-,ASSQETPPLGIYGYT
TRBJ2-1,TRBD1,TRBV9,-,ASSRDRDKANEQF
TRBJ2-5,-,TRBV7-2,-,ASSPFVRETQY
TRBJ2-1,TRBD1,TRBV5-6,-,ASSLTGASNNEQF
TRBJ2-7,TRBD2,TRBV3-1/TRBV3-2,-,ASSSIAGGPPYEQY
TRBJ2-1,-,TRBV4-1,-,ASSQDGTGLRPNNEQF
TRBJ2-5,TRBD1,TRBV3-1/TRBV3-2,few,ASSQKGQTQETQY
TRBJ2-1,-,TRBV7-9,few,ASSLPSYEQF
TRBJ1-1,-,TRBV11-3,-,ASSLDQGAEAF
TRBJ2-7,TRBD1,TRBV18,-,ASSPMGQGRYEQY
TRBJ2-7,TRBD2,TRBV5-1,once,ASSHPSGGSYEQY
TRBJ2-3,TRBD2,TRBV11-3,-,ASSQMRGADTQY
TRBJ2-5,-,TRBV7-8,-,ASSLWWGAKTQY
TRBJ2-1,TRBD2,TRBV9,-,ASSPGLARHEQF
TRBJ2-4,TRBD2,TRBV6-9,-,ASWGVAGVRIQY
TRBJ2-7,-,TRBV30,-,AWGVEGYEQY
TRBJ1-1,TRBD1,TRBV9,-,ASTNPGGTEAF
TRBJ2-7,-,TRBV6-5,-,ASTYAWGRSYEQY